The text below deals with one TCR beta chain. Its target is not known. The V and J ends lost 1 base and 9 bases respectively, with 16 bases between them. The CDR3 spans 15 residues. Per the germline V gene, CDR1 is SGHTA and CDR2 is FQGNSA. This sample stems from a study of cytomegalovirus exposure and HLA in healthy donors. This PCR relied on a set of 60 Vbeta primers and 13 Jbeta primers. The assay was immunoSEQ multiplex PCR, and TCRdb's table has in-frame clones only and misses some. This sample yields about 200,000 clones, of which 70% to 80% are seen a single time; 2.9% belongs to the top ten. Study results and limitations: TCR beta V- and J-gene trimming was later associated with a missense DCLRE1C variant. The study labeled 164 TCR beta chains cytomegalovirus-associated.

Sequencing was carried out using PBMCs. This sequence was found in a woman aged 25 to 39 in good health and CMV-seronegative. The rearrangement joins TRBV7-2 to TRBJ2-1; perhaps TRBD1 as D (6 bases). The CDR3 DNA follows: TGTGCCAGCAGCTTAGTATTCCTTGGGGGCGGTGAGCAGTTCTTC. Translating it yields CASSLVFLGGGEQFF.